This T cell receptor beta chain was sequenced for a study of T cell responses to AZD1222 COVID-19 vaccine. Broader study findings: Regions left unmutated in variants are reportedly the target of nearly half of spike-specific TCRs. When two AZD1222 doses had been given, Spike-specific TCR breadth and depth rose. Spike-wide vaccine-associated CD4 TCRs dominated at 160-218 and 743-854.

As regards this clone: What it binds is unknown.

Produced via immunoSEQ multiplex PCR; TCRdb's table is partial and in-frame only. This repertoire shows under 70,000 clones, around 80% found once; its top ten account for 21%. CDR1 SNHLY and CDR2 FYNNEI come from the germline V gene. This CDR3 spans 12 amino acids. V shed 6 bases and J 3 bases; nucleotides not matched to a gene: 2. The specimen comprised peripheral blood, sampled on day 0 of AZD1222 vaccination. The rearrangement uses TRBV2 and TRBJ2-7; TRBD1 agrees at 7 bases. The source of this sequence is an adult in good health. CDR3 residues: CASRGDSYEQYF. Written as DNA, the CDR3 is TGTGCCAGCAGAGGGGACAGCTACGAGCAGTACTTC.